A single T cell receptor beta chain is shown here with its context. The data were obtained in a study of patients and donors after allogeneic stem cell transplantation. Via MiXCR, TCRdb re-called the RT-PCR reads, giving one row per CDR3 protein. The repertoire consists of about a million distinct CDR3 sequences, with approximately 19% occurring once and the leading ten covering roughly 6%. V was pared by 7 bases and J by 8 bases, with 15 bases between. Germline CDR1 reads SNHLY; CDR2 reads FYNNEI. The length of the CDR3 is 13 residues. The sequenced sample was blood, either unsorted or a sorted T cell fraction (not recorded which). J is TRBJ2-1 and V is TRBV2, with D maybe TRBD2 (5 bases). The clonotype comes from a human donor who was either an allogeneic HSCT recipient or a stem cell or donor lymphocyte infusion donor (not recorded which). It is not recorded whose cells these are; they may come from a transplant donor. The CDR3, as DNA: TGTGCCAGCAAGACTCCCCGGCGGGATGAGCAGTTCTTC. Translation gives CASKTPRRDEQFF.